The 9 T cell receptor beta chains below come from one sample, sequenced in a study of OX40 agonist ivuxolimab in advanced cancers. Clones were sequenced by immunoSEQ multiplex PCR, and TCRdb holds only the in-frame ones, with some missing. The table has 20,000 to 25,000 clones, around 87% seen once. The specimen was CD4+ or CD8+ T cells sorted from blood, collected in a trial of the OX40 agonist ivuxolimab. Receptor source: an adult with an advanced solid tumor such as melanoma, head and neck, liver or kidney cancer.

The chain has TRBV19 and TRBJ2-5; D unclear. Trimming removed 5 bases from V and 4 bases from J, with 11 bases in between. This CDR3 has 13 amino acids. From germline, CDR1 is LNHDA and CDR2 SQIVND (reference sequence). The CDR3 bases are TGTGCCAGTAGTCCCCGAAACGGAGAGACCCAGTACTTC. Translation: CASSPRNGETQYF.

As DNA, the CDR3 is TGTGCCAGCACTCTAAGGGGACAGGGTCACAATGAGCAGTTCTTC. Amino acid sequence: CASTLRGQGHNEQFF. The chain combines TRBV6-6 with TRBJ2-1; TRBD1 agrees at 9 bases. CDR3 length equals 15 residues. Germline V gene sequence: CDR1 MNHNY, CDR2 SVGAGI (reference sequence). V gave up 7 bases and J gave up 5 bases; unmatched junction bases: 9.

This clone was picked up a small number of times. The chain is built from TRBV7-2 and TRBJ2-6, with TRBD1 identical over 7 bases. V gave up 6 bases and J gave up 4 bases; unmatched junction bases: 6. Germline V gene sequence: CDR1 SGHTA, CDR2 FQGNSA. This CDR3 is built from 15 residues. The CDR3 sequence: CASRLRGRGANVLTF. The CDR3, as DNA: TGTGCCAGCAGGCTCAGGGGGAGAGGGGCCAACGTCCTGACTTTC.

The chain employs TRBV10-1 and TRBJ2-1; D possibly uses TRBD1 or TRBD2 (6 bases each). V lost 0 bases and J lost 7, with 13 bases in between. Germline V CDR1 and CDR2: WNHNN, SYGVQD (reference sequence). The CDR3 runs 15 residues. CDR3 amino acids: CASSESNRAGNEQFF. CDR3 sequence (DNA): TGCGCCAGCAGTGAGTCGAACAGGGCGGGGAATGAGCAGTTCTTC.

The chain links TRBV19 to TRBJ2-7, with 8 bases lining up with TRBD1. There are 15 residues in the CDR3. Germline assignment: CDR1 LNHDA and CDR2 SQIVND (reference sequence). V was pared by 0 bases and J by 3 bases, with 4 bases of the junction left unmatched. The CDR3 loop reads CASSIDQGTGYEQYF. Written as DNA, the CDR3 is TGTGCCAGTAGTATAGATCAGGGGACAGGCTACGAGCAGTACTTC.

Only one count was recorded for this clone. The chain couples TRBV4-1 to TRBJ2-1; the match to TRBD2 covers 14 bases. With 4 bases clipped from V and 8 bases from J, the junction kept 4 bases outside the gene matches. Germline lookup yields CDR1 MGHRA and CDR2 YSYEKL. CDR3 length: 15 amino acids. CDR3 region: CASSPGTSGGDEQFF. CDR3 nucleotide sequence: TGCGCCAGCAGCCCCGGGACTAGCGGGGGAGATGAGCAGTTCTTC.

The chain is built from TRBV5-1 and TRBJ2-7; 7 bases align to TRBD1. The CDR3 sequence is 11 residues long. Germline V gives CDR1 SGHRS, CDR2 YFSETQ. The V and J ends lost 5 bases and 9 bases, in that order; junction bases with no gene match: 5. CDR3 sequence reads: CASRQGQSQYF. CDR3 nucleotides: TGCGCCAGCAGGCAGGGACAGTCGCAGTACTTC.

The chain employs TRBV11-2 and TRBJ1-1; no clear D. The CDR3 runs to 14 residues. Germline V lookup: CDR1 SGHAT, CDR2 FQNNGV. V was trimmed by 4 bases and J by 0 bases, leaving 9 bases between them. CDR3 protein: CASSSPMMNTEAFF. The CDR3 region has the DNA TGTGCCAGCAGCTCTCCAATGATGAACACTGAAGCTTTCTTT.

V gene TRBV7-3 combines with J gene TRBJ2-2, with a weak D call TRBD2 (6 bases). Trimming stripped 5 bases from V and 3 bases from J, with 25 bases between. In germline, CDR1 is SGHTA, CDR2 FQGTGA. The CDR3 totals 19 residues. The CDR3 bases are TGTGCCAGCAGCGCGGGACCATATGATGTACCTCCCCACACCGGGGAGCTGTTTTTT. It encodes CASSAGPYDVPPHTGELFF.